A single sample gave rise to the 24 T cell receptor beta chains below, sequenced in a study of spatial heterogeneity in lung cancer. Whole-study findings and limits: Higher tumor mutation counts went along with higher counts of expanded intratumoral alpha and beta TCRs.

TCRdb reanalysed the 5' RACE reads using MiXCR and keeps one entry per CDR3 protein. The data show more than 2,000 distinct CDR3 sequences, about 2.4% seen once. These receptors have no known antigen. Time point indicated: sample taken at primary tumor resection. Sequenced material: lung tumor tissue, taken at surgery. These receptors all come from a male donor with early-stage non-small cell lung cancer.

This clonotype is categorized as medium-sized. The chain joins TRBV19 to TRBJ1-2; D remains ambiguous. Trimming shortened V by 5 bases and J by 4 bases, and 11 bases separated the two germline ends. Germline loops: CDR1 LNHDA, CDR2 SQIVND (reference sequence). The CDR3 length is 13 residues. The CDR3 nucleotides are TGTGCCAGTAGTCTGGACGTTGTCTATGGCTACACCTTC. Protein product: CASSLDVVYGYTF. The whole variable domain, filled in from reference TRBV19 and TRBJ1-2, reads DGGITQSPKYLFRKEGQNVTLSCEQNLNHDAMYWYRQDPGQGLRLIYYSQIVNDFQKGDIAEGYSVSREKKESFPLTVTSAQKNPTAFYLCASSLDVVYGYTFGSGTRLTVV.

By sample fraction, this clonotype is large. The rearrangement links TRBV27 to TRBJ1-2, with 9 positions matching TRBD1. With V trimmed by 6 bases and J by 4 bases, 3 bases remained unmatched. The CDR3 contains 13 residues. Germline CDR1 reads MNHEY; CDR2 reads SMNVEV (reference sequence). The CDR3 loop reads CASSQDRGYGYTF. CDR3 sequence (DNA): TGTGCCAGCAGCCAGGACAGGGGCTATGGCTACACCTTC.

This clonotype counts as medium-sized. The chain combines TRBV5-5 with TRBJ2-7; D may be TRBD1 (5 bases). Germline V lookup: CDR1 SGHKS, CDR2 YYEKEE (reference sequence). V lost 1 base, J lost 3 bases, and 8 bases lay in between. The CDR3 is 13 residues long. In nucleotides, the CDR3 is TGTGCCAGCAGCTTGCAGGGCCACTACGAGCAGTACTTC. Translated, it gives CASSLQGHYEQYF.

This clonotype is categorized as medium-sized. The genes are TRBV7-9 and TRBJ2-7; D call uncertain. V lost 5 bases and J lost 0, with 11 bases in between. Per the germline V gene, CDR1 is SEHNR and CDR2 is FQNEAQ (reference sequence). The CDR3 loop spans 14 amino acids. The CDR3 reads CASSPVASSYEQYF. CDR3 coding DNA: TGTGCCAGCAGCCCCGTGGCCAGCTCCTACGAGCAGTACTTC.

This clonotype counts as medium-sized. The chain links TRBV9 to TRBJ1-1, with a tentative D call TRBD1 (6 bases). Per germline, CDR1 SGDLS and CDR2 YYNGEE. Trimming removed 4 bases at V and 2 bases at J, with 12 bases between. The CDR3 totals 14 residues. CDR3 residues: CASSSRGLNTEAFF. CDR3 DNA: TGTGCCAGCAGCTCCCGGGGGCTCAACACTGAAGCTTTCTTT.

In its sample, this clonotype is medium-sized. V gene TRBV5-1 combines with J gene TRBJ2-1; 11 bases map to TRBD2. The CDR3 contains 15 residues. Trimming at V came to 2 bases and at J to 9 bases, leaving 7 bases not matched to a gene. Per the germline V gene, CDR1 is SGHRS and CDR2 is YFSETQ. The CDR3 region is CASSFSGRALGEQFF. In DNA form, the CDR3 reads TGCGCCAGCAGCTTTAGCGGGAGGGCCCTCGGTGAGCAGTTCTTC.

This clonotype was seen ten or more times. The CDR3 sequence is CASSPNRAGSCQETQYF. The DNA of the CDR3 is TGTGCCAGCTCACCCAATCGGGCGGGGAGCTGTCAAGAGACCCAGTACTTC. The chain uses TRBV18 and TRBJ2-5, with a weak D call TRBD2 (6 bases). The CDR3 consists of 17 residues. The V gene's germline CDR1 is KGHSH and CDR2 LQKENI. V lost 3 bases, J lost 2 bases, and 19 bases lay in between.

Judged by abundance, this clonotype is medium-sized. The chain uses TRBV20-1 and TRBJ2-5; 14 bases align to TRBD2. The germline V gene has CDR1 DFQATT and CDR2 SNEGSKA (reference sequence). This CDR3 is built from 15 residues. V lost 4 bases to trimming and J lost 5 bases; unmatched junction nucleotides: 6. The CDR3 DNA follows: TGCAGTGCTATTCCGGGACTAGCGGGAGAGGAGACCCAGTACTTC. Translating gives CSAIPGLAGEETQYF.

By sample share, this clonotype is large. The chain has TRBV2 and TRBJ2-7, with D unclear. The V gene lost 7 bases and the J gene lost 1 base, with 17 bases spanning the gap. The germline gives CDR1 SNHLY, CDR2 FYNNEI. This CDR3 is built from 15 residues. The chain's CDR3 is CASILREYISYEQYF. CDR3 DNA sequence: TGTGCCAGCATTTTAAGAGAATACATATCCTACGAGCAGTACTTC.

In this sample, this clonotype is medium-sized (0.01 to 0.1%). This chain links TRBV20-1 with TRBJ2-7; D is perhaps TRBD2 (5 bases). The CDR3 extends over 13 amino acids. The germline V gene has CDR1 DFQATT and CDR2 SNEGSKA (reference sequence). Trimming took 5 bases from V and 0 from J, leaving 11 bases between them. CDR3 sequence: CSAHLGSSYEQYF. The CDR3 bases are TGCAGTGCTCACTTGGGGAGCTCCTACGAGCAGTACTTC.

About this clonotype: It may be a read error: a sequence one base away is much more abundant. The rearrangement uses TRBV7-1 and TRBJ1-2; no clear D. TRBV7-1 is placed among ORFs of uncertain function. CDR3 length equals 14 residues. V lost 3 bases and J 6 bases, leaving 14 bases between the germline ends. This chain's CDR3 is CASSSPRPGDGYTF. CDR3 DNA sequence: TGTGCCAGCAGCTCCCCTCGGCCGGGAGATGGCTACACCTTC.

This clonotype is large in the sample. The CDR3 is CSAREARGSGAFF. CDR3 coding DNA: TGCAGTGCTAGAGAGGCCAGGGGTTCTGGGGCTTTCTTT. The chain combines TRBV20-1 with TRBJ1-1, with a weak D call TRBD1 (6 bases). Per the germline V gene, CDR1 is DFQATT and CDR2 is SNEGSKA (reference sequence). Between the trimmed V and J ends, which lost 0 bases and 11 bases, there was a span of 16 bases. This CDR3 has 13 amino acids.

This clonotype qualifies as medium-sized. The CDR3 here is CASSITGTGPNYGYTF. CDR3 coding DNA: TGTGCCAGCAGCATTACCGGGACAGGGCCTAACTATGGCTACACCTTC. The V gene is TRBV6-4, the J gene TRBJ1-2; 9 bases align to TRBD1. CDR1 MRHNA and CDR2 SNTAGT come from the germline V gene. J was trimmed by 0 bases and V by 6 bases; bases with no gene match: 8. This CDR3 comprises 16 residues.

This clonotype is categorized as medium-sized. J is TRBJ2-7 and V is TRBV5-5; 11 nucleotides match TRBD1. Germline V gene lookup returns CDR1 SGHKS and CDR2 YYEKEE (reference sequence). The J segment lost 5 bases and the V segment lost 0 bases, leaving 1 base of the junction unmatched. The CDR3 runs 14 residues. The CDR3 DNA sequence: TGTGCCAGCAGCTTGGGGGGACAGGGGGACGAGCAGTACTTC. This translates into CASSLGGQGDEQYF.

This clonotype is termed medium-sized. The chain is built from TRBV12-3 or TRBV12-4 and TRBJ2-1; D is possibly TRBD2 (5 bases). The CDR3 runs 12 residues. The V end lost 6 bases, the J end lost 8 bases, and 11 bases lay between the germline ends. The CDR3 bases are TGTGCCAGCAGCCCATTGGGAGATGAGCAGTTCTTC. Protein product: CASSPLGDEQFF.

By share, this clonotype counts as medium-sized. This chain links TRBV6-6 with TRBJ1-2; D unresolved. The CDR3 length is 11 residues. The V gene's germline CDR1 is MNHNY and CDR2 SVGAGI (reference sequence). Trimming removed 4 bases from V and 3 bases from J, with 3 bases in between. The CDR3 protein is CASSSYYGYTF. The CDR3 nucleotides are TGTGCCAGCAGTTCTTACTATGGCTACACCTTC.

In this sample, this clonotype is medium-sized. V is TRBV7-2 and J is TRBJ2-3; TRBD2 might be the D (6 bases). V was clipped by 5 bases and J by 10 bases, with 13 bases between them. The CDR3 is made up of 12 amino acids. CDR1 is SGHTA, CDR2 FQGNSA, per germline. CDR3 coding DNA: TGTGCCAGCAGCCAAGGAGGAGGGCCGCAGTATTTT. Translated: CASSQGGGPQYF.

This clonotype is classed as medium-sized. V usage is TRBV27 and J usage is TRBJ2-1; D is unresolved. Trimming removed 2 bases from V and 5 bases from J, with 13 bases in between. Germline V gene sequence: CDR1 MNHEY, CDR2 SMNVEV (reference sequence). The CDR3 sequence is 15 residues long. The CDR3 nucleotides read TGTGCCAGCAGTTTAGGGAACTGGGTAAACAATGAGCAGTTCTTC. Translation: CASSLGNWVNNEQFF.

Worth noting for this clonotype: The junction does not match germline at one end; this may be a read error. The CDR3 loop is CTSSVEQGHSNQPQHF. Here the CDR3 DNA reads TGTACCAGTAGTGTAGAGCAGGGACATAGCAATCAGCCCCAGCATTTT. This chain connects TRBV19 to TRBJ1-5; D might be TRBD1 (6 bases). This CDR3 has 16 residues. CDR1 and CDR2 (germline): LNHDA, SQIVND (reference sequence).

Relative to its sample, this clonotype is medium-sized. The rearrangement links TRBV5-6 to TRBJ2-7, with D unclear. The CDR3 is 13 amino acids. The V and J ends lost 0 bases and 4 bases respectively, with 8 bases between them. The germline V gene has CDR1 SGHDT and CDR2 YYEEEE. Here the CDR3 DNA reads TGTGCCAGCAGCTTGGCGGCAGAATACGAGCAGTACTTC. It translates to CASSLAAEYEQYF.

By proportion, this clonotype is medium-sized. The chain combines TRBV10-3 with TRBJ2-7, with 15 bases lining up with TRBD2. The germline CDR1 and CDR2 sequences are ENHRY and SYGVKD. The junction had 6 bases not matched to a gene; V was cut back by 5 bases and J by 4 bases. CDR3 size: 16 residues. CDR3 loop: CAISPGTSGGLYEQYF. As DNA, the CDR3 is TGTGCCATCAGTCCTGGGACTAGCGGGGGGTTGTACGAGCAGTACTTC.

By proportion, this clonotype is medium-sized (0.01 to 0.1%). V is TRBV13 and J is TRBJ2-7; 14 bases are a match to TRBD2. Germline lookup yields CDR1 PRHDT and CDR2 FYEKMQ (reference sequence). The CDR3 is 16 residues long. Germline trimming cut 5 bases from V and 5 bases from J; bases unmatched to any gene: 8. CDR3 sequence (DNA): TGTGCCAGCAGCGGATTGGGACTAGCGGGGGCCCACGAGCAGTACTTC. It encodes CASSGLGLAGAHEQYF.

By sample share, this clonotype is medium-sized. This CDR3 reads CASSLGGGQRYNEQFF. The CDR3 DNA follows: TGTGCCAGCAGCTTGGGGGGGGGGCAGAGGTACAATGAGCAGTTCTTC. This chain links TRBV5-4 with TRBJ2-1, with D tentatively TRBD2 (7 bases). The V and J ends lost 0 bases and 4 bases respectively, with 14 bases between them. Germline CDR1 and CDR2: SGHNT and YYREEE (reference sequence). The CDR3 consists of 16 residues.

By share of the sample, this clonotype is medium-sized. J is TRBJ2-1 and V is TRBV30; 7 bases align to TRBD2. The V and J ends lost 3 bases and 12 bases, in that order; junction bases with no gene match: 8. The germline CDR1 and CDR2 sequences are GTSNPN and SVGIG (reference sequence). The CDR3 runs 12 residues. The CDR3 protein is CAWSGEGSLQFF. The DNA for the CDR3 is TGTGCCTGGAGCGGGGAGGGCTCTCTGCAGTTCTTC.